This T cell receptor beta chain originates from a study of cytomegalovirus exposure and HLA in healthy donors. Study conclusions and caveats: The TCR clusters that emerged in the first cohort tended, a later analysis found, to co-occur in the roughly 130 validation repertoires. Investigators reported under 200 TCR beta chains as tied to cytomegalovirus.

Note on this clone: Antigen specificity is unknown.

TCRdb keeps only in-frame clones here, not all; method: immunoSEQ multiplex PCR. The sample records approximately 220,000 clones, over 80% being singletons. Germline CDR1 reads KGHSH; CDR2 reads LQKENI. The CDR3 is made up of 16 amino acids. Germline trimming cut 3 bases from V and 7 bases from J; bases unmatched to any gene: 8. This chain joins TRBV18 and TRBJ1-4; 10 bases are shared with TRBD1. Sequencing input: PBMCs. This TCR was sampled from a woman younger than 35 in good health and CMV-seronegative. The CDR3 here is CASSPGQGDISEKLFF. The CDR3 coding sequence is TGTGCCAGCTCACCCGGACAGGGGGATATTAGTGAAAAACTGTTTTTT. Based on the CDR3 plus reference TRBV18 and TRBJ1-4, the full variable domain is NAGVMQNPRHLVRRRGQEARLRCSPMKGHSHVYWYRQLPEEGLKFMVYLQKENIIDESGMPKERFSAEFPKEGPSILRIQQVVRGDSAAYFCASSPGQGDISEKLFFGSGTQLSVL.